This T cell receptor (beta chain) derives from a study of T cells after yellow fever vaccination. Study-wide background: Fractions of limited cellularity were prepared by means of SMART-Seq v4 Ultra Low Input.

In the case of this clonotype: Its antigen is not known.

Each CDR3 protein is one row after TCRdb ran MiXCR on the 5' RACE reads. The sample contains a few hundred thousand distinct CDR3 sequences, 12% of which appear only once. Study observations and caveats: Of the clonotypes, a small share occurred in both CD4 and CD8 compartments. In FACS-sorted repertoires, abundant clonotypes from the bulk population could appear as contaminants.

The germline V gene has CDR1 MNHEY and CDR2 SVGEGT. CDR3 length: 17 amino acids. Unmatched junction bases numbered 7, after V lost 0 bases and J lost 2 bases. The source was CD4+ T cells sorted from PBMCs, collected 15 days after the yellow fever booster vaccination. The rearrangement links TRBV6-2 or TRBV6-3 to TRBJ2-1; the match to TRBD2 covers 7 bases. This TCR came from a man aged 18 to 29 who received the YFV17D yellow fever vaccine. CDR3 in amino acids: CASSYSWASGPYNEQFF. For the CDR3, the DNA is TGTGCCAGCAGTTACTCGTGGGCTAGCGGCCCCTACAATGAGCAGTTCTTC.